This TCR beta chain was obtained from a study of blood T cell repertoires in COVID-19. Overall study context: COVID-19 samples from acute and convalescent phases originated in the United States, Italy and Spain.

Original methodology: It was from reference gene primer amplification that nucleated cell counts were estimated. Sequencing used immunoSEQ multiplex PCR; TCRdb keeps in-frame clones, though not all of them. That table furnishes V, J and clone size, whereas the DNA furnished D and trimming. The sample lists about 290,000 clones; 85% were seen once. This CDR3 has 15 amino acids. Germline V gene sequence: CDR1 MNHEY, CDR2 SVGEGT. Trimming cost V 4 bases and J 4 bases, with 16 bases left between them. Sequencing used peripheral blood. The clonotype was recovered from a woman in her forties or fifties with active or convalescent COVID-19. V usage is TRBV6-2 or TRBV6-3 and J usage is TRBJ1-1; D remains ambiguous. The chain's CDR3 is CASSSPGGAVTEAFF. As DNA, the CDR3 is TGTGCCAGCAGTTCCCCTGGAGGCGCAGTCACTGAAGCTTTCTTT.